This record looks at one TCR beta chain sequence and its context. What it recognizes is unknown. This sample is part of a study of cytomegalovirus exposure and HLA in healthy donors. Study-level findings and limits: The only immune exposure information that was available was CMV serostatus. Across all donors, roughly uniform sequencing depth was an assumption of the presence/absence analyses. A link between a missense DCLRE1C variant and TCR beta V- and J-gene trimming emerged from a later analysis. Productive status was seen about 87% or about 30% of the time for most TCR beta V segments in an earlier analysis.

The PCR was carried out with 60 Vbeta primers and 13 Jbeta primers. The assay was immunoSEQ multiplex PCR, and TCRdb's table has in-frame clones only and misses some. This sample yields some 42,000 clones, of which roughly 47% are seen a single time; about an eighth belongs to the top ten. The sample comprised PBMCs. The origin of this receptor is a human donor in good health.

The CDR3 sequence: CASSLGPTGGQETQYF. The CDR3 DNA reads as TGTGCCAGCAGCTTGGGACCGACAGGGGGCCAAGAGACCCAGTACTTC. The gene calls are TRBV5-8 and TRBJ2-5; 9 bases align to TRBD1. The CDR3 has 16 residues. V lost 0 bases to trimming and J lost 1 base; unmatched junction nucleotides: 4. Germline V gene lookup returns CDR1 SGHTS and CDR2 YDEGEE.